This T cell receptor (beta chain) was recovered during a study of T-cell memory formation after mild COVID-19. Notes on the study in general: Among contracting clones, CD4+ were mainly CM/EM and CD8+ enriched in EMRA.

MiXCR, run by TCRdb on the 5' RACE reads, gives a single entry per CDR3 protein. The table records 300,000 or so distinct CDR3 sequences, more than 15% of them present only once. The table lists this clonotype with a few counts. What it recognizes is unknown. Looked up from germline, CDR1 is MNHEY and CDR2 is SVGAGI. CDR3 size: 13 residues. V lost 5 bases to trimming and J lost 3 bases; unmatched junction nucleotides: 4. The specimen was PBMCs or a T cell subset sorted from them (not recorded which). V and J are TRBV6-5 and TRBJ2-7, with 7 bases lining up with TRBD1. This TCR came from a young man who had mild COVID-19 (a few samples of this study predate the infection). Cell type and time point are not known. The CDR3: CASSRGQSYEQYV. The CDR3 DNA reads TGTGCCAGCAGTAGGGGACAGAGCTACGAGCAGTACGTC.